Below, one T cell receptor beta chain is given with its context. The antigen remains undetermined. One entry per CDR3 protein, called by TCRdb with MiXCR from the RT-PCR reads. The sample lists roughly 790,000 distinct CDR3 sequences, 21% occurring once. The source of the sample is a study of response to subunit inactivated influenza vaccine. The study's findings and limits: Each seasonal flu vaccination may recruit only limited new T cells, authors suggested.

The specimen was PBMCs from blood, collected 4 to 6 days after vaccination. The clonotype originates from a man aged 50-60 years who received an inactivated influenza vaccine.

In DNA form, the CDR3 reads TGTGCCAGCAGCCCCGGGGACAGGGGAGCCTACAATGAGCAGTTCTTC. Protein: CASSPGDRGAYNEQFF. The rearrangement links TRBV12-3 or TRBV12-4 to TRBJ2-1, with TRBD1 matching 10 bases. CDR3 size: 16 residues. Trimming removed 6 bases from V and 2 bases from J; junction bases left unmatched: 7.